Listed here is a single T cell receptor (beta chain). The source of the sample is a study of blood T cell repertoires in COVID-19. Study-wide context: Material from acute and convalescent COVID-19 was sourced from the United States, Italy and Spain. T cells, B-cell-depleted T cells, or PBMCs supplied cDNA or gDNA.

Germline V CDR1 and CDR2: SGHTA, FQGNSA. V shed 3 bases, J shed 7 bases, and the junction held 10 bases outside the gene matches. This CDR3 has 15 residues. Followed longitudinally, the Seattle patients had been enrolled during active infection. This table comes from immunoSEQ multiplex PCR, and its TCRdb copy is limited to in-frame clones, with some not included. The table lists some 110,000 clones, more than 70% of them singletons. Sequencing used peripheral blood. The V gene is TRBV7-2, the J gene TRBJ2-7; 9 bases agree with TRBD2. This sequence was found in a woman of 80 years or more with COVID-19, enrolled during active disease. CDR3 protein: CASSFSGRRAGEQYF. Written as DNA, the CDR3 is TGTGCCAGCAGCTTTAGCGGGAGAAGAGCGGGAGAGCAGTACTTC.